These 20 T cell receptor beta chains were sequenced from one sample in a study of chemoradiotherapy in HPV16-positive cancers. Repertoires were generated with immunoSEQ multiplex PCR, while TCRdb's copy carries only in-frame clones and drops some. The sample has approximately 990 clones, approximately 89% seen once. Specimen: tumor tissue, collected from a patient who underwent chemoradiotherapy. The receptors were gathered from a human donor with HPV-associated anogenital cancer.

The rearrangement uses TRBV28 and TRBJ2-5; 12 positions match TRBD2. Looked up from germline, CDR1 is MDHEN and CDR2 is SYDVKM. The CDR3 has 16 residues. With V trimmed by 7 bases and J by 2 bases, 8 bases remained unmatched. CDR3 loop: CASTLTSGRTQETQYF. The CDR3 coding sequence is TGTGCCAGCACCCTGACTAGCGGGAGAACACAAGAGACCCAGTACTTC.

The chain employs TRBV30 and TRBJ1-3; D uncertain. The CDR3 is 14 amino acids. Germline CDR1 is GTSNPN and CDR2 is SVGIG (reference sequence). Trimming took 2 bases from V and 3 from J, leaving 11 bases between them. CDR3 nucleotides: TGTGCCTGGAGTCGAACCGGGGTTGGAAACACCATATATTTT. Its protein is CAWSRTGVGNTIYF.

A single count supports this clone. This chain links TRBV29-1 with TRBJ2-3; tentative D call: TRBD1 (5 bases). The germline gives CDR1 SQVTM, CDR2 ANQGSEA. CDR3 length: 15 amino acids. Trimming left V 3 bases short and J 4 bases short, with 17 bases between. The CDR3 nucleotides read TGCAGCGTTGATCGGGCGAGTGCAGGGTCAGATACGCAGTATTTT. Its translation: CSVDRASAGSDTQYF.

The chain has TRBV30 and TRBJ1-5; D perhaps matches TRBD1 (6 bases). This CDR3 has 17 amino acids. Trimming cost V 0 bases and J 2 bases, with 17 bases left between them. Germline lookup yields CDR1 GTSNPN and CDR2 SVGIG (reference sequence). The CDR3 loop reads CAWSVPGTQGRNQPQHF. CDR3 nucleotides: TGTGCCTGGAGTGTACCGGGGACCCAGGGGCGCAATCAGCCCCAGCATTTT.

The chain has TRBV7-6 and TRBJ1-5; D is unclear. The CDR3 loop spans 13 amino acids. Germline assignment: CDR1 SGHVS and CDR2 FNYEAQ. V was pared by 5 bases and J by 8 bases, with 13 bases between. CDR3 residues: CASSPREDKPQHF. The CDR3 DNA is TGTGCCAGCAGCCCGAGGGAGGATAAGCCCCAGCATTTT.

The chain recombines TRBV29-1 with TRBJ1-2; D possibly corresponds to TRBD1 (6 bases). Germline CDR1 is SQVTM and CDR2 is ANQGSEA. The CDR3 spans 14 residues. Trimming stripped 1 base from V and 1 base from J, with 10 bases between. The CDR3 is CSVEGRGHNYGYTF. The CDR3 coding sequence is TGCAGCGTTGAAGGCAGGGGACATAACTATGGCTACACCTTC.

This chain joins TRBV5-6 and TRBJ1-2, with 10 bases lining up with TRBD1. J was trimmed by 4 bases and V by 0 bases; bases with no gene match: 6. Germline V gene sequence: CDR1 SGHDT, CDR2 YYEEEE. This CDR3 spans 16 amino acids. This CDR3 is CASSLAWDRGVYGYTF. CDR3 bases: TGTGCCAGCAGCTTGGCCTGGGACAGGGGAGTCTATGGCTACACCTTC. Full variable domain (rest looked up from reference TRBV5-6 and TRBJ1-2): DAGVTQSPTHLIKTRGQQVTLRCSPKSGHDTVSWYQQALGQGPQFIFQYYEEEERQRGNFPDRFSGHQFPNYSSELNVNALLLGDSALYLCASSLAWDRGVYGYTFGSGTRLTVV.

This rearrangement joins TRBV14 to TRBJ1-2; D gene uncertain. CDR3 length: 13 residues. V gave up 4 bases and J gave up 0 bases, with 6 bases separating them. Germline V gene lookup returns CDR1 SGHDN and CDR2 FVKESK. The CDR3 sequence: CASSLRANYGYTF. The CDR3 nucleotides are TGTGCCAGCAGCCTGAGAGCTAACTATGGCTACACCTTC.

The chain employs TRBV9 and TRBJ2-5; 11 bases are shared with TRBD2. V was clipped by 0 bases and J by 4 bases; unmatched bases: 5. This CDR3 has 16 amino acids. Germline loops: CDR1 SGDLS, CDR2 YYNGEE. The CDR3 spells CASSVGLAGGTETQYF. CDR3 DNA sequence: TGTGCCAGCAGCGTAGGGTTAGCGGGGGGGACAGAGACCCAGTACTTC.

This clone was observed a single time. This chain connects TRBV15 to TRBJ1-1; no definite D call. The CDR3 sequence is 13 residues long. The ends were cut back, 0 bases at V and 7 bases at J, with 9 bases in the middle. Germline V lookup: CDR1 LNHNV, CDR2 YYDKDF (reference sequence). CDR3 sequence: CATSRDSLYEAFF. CDR3 sequence (DNA): TGTGCCACCAGCAGAGACTCACTATATGAAGCTTTCTTT.

CDR3 DNA: TGTGCCAGCAGCCCCCACCGGGGGCGACTGTATGGCTACACCTTC. This codes for CASSPHRGRLYGYTF. This chain joins TRBV28 and TRBJ1-2; D is perhaps TRBD1 (6 bases). This CDR3 comprises 15 residues. Germline lookup yields CDR1 MDHEN and CDR2 SYDVKM. V lost 6 bases to trimming and J lost 5 bases, with 19 bases between them.

This sequence joins TRBV7-2 and TRBJ2-1, with D perhaps TRBD2 (6 bases). The length of the CDR3 is 14 residues. V lost 0 bases, J lost 6 bases, and 9 bases lay in between. Germline CDR1 SGHTA, CDR2 FQGNSA. The CDR3 DNA sequence: TGTGCCAGCAGCTTAGCGGGAGGTCGCAATGAGCAGTTCTTC. Its protein product is CASSLAGGRNEQFF.

The gene calls are TRBV19 and TRBJ1-1; D unresolved. The CDR3 is 13 amino acids. Germline CDR1 and CDR2: LNHDA and SQIVND (reference sequence). Trimming shortened V by 7 bases and J by 2 bases, and 11 bases separated the two germline ends. CDR3: CASNPGPNTEAFF. The CDR3 nucleotides are TGTGCCAGTAACCCGGGCCCTAACACTGAAGCTTTCTTT.

The chain has TRBV27 and TRBJ2-7, with 7 bases fitting TRBD2. The J segment lost 5 bases and the V segment lost 4 bases, leaving 8 bases of the junction unmatched. Germline CDR1 MNHEY, CDR2 SMNVEV (reference sequence). CDR3 length equals 14 residues. The CDR3 DNA sequence: TGTGCCAGCAGTTCCTGGACTAGGGTCAACGAGCAGTACTTC. Residues: CASSSWTRVNEQYF.

The count of this clone is one. The chain is built from TRBV27 and TRBJ2-7, with D tentatively TRBD2 (6 bases). V was trimmed by 5 bases and J by 0 bases, leaving 17 bases between them. Germline V gene data show CDR1 as MNHEY and CDR2 as SMNVEV (reference sequence). This CDR3 spans 16 amino acids. The DNA for the CDR3 is TGTGCCAGCAGTGGCCCGTCGTGGGACTCCTCCTACGAGCAGTACTTC. The encoded protein is CASSGPSWDSSYEQYF.

The CDR3 DNA reads as TGTGCCAGCAGTGGCATCAGCGGGGCCTACAATGAGCAGTTCTTC. Translating it yields CASSGISGAYNEQFF. The V gene is TRBV6-4, the J gene TRBJ2-1, with TRBD2 matching 7 bases. CDR1 is MRHNA, CDR2 SNTAGT, per germline. The CDR3 loop spans 15 amino acids. The ends lost 4 bases at V and 2 bases at J; junction bases unmatched: 5.

A few counts support this clone. The genes are TRBV30 and TRBJ1-1, with D unclear. The V gene lost 7 bases and the J gene lost 5 bases, with 17 bases spanning the gap. Germline V gives CDR1 GTSNPN, CDR2 SVGIG (reference sequence). There are 13 residues in the CDR3. CDR3 in amino acids: CAFGPGLYTEAFF. CDR3 sequence (DNA): TGTGCCTTCGGCCCGGGTCTGTATACTGAAGCTTTCTTT.

This sequence joins TRBV5-1 and TRBJ1-6; D ambiguous. Germline CDR1 is SGHRS and CDR2 is YFSETQ. This CDR3 is 13 amino acids long. The germline V and J ends were trimmed by 1 base and 7 bases, with 6 bases remaining between them. The CDR3 is CASSLFQNSPLHF. CDR3 nucleotides: TGCGCCAGCAGCTTGTTTCAGAATTCACCCCTCCACTTT. The full variable domain, completed using reference TRBV5-1 and TRBJ1-6, is KAGVTQTPRYLIKTRGQQVTLSCSPISGHRSVSWYQQTPGQGLQFLFEYFSETQRNKGNFPGRFSGRQFSNSRSEMNVSTLELGDSALYLCASSLFQNSPLHFGNGTRLTVT.

The rearrangement uses TRBV5-1 and TRBJ2-5; D call uncertain. The CDR3 sequence is 14 residues long. Per germline, CDR1 SGHRS and CDR2 YFSETQ. V dropped 0 bases and J dropped 4 bases, with 10 bases sitting between them. The CDR3 sequence: CASSLGGEGETQYF. CDR3 DNA sequence: TGCGCCAGCAGCTTGGGTGGGGAAGGAGAGACCCAGTACTTC.

This clone was detected only a few times. The gene calls are TRBV19 and TRBJ1-4; D not resolved. Germline loops: CDR1 LNHDA, CDR2 SQIVND (reference sequence). CDR3 length equals 12 residues. The ends were cut back, 7 bases at V and 10 bases at J, with 13 bases in the middle. CDR3 nucleotide sequence: TGTGCCAGTACCGAGGAGGGAGGAAAACTGTTTTTT. Translation: CASTEEGGKLFF.